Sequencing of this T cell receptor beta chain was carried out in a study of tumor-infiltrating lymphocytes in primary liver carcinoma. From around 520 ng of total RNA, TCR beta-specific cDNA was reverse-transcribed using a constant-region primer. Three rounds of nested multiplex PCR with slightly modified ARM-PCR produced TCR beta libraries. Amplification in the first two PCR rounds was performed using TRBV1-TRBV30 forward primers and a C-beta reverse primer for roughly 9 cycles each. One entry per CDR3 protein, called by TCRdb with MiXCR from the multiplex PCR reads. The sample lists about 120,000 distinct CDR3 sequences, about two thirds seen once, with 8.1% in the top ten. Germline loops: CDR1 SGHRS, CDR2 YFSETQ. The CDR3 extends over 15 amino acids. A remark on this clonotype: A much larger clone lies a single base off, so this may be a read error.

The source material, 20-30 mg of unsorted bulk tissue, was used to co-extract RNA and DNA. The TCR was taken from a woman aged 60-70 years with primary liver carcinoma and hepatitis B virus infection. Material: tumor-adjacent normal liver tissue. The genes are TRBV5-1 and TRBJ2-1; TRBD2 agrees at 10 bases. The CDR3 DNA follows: TGCACCAGCAATATCGGGACTAGCGCCCGCGTTGAGCAGTTCTTC. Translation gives CTSNIGTSARVEQFF. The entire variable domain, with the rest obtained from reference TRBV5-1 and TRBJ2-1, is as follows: KAGVTQTPRYLIKTRGQQVTLSCSPISGHRSVSWYQQTPGQGLQFLFEYFSETQRNKGNFPGRFSGRQFSNSRSEMNVSTLELGDSALYLCTSNIGTSARVEQFFGPGTRLTVL.